The 7 T cell receptor beta chains below come from one sample, sequenced in a study of CD8 T cells in ankylosing spondylitis. TCRdb re-derived calls from the 5' RACE reads in MiXCR, one entry per CDR3 protein. The table shows approximately 250,000 distinct CDR3 sequences, with roughly a quarter occurring only once. Material: blood, either unsorted or a sorted T cell fraction (not recorded which). The receptor source for this set is a male donor with ankylosing spondylitis or in good health (not recorded which).

The chain employs TRBV2 and TRBJ2-7, with D possibly being TRBD1 (6 bases). The germline V gene encodes CDR1 SNHLY and CDR2 FYNNEI. The germline V and J ends were trimmed by 4 bases and 7 bases, with 14 bases remaining between them. The CDR3 extends over 13 amino acids. The CDR3 spells CASSVEGDLEQYF. CDR3 bases: TGTGCCAGCAGTGTCGAGGGGGACCTGGAGCAGTACTTC.

The table lists this clonotype with many counts. This rearrangement joins TRBV29-1 to TRBJ2-3; no clear D gene. The germline V and J ends were trimmed by 6 bases and 4 bases, with 5 bases remaining between them. The CDR3 spans 10 residues. CDR1 and CDR2 (germline): SQVTM, ANQGSEA. The CDR3 is CSVTADTQYF. The DNA of the CDR3 is TGCAGCGTCACTGCAGATACGCAGTATTTT.

A few counts support this clonotype. The chain couples TRBV29-1 to TRBJ2-1, with 7 bases that match TRBD2. Germline CDR1 and CDR2: SQVTM and ANQGSEA. The ends lost 1 base at V and 0 bases at J; junction bases unmatched: 3. The CDR3 contains 15 residues. The CDR3 spells CSVEGGGSSYNEQFF. DNA for the CDR3: TGCAGCGTTGAAGGCGGGGGTTCCTCCTACAATGAGCAGTTCTTC.

The chain uses TRBV20-1 and TRBJ2-3; either TRBD1 or TRBD2 may supply D (5 bases each). Trimming left V 8 bases short and J 2 bases short, with 17 bases between. This CDR3 has 14 residues. Germline CDR1 reads DFQATT; CDR2 reads SNEGSKA (reference sequence). The CDR3 region is CSLSGATATDTQYF. In nucleotides, the CDR3 is TGCAGTCTCTCCGGGGCGACGGCCACAGATACGCAGTATTTT.

The chain joins TRBV20-1 to TRBJ2-7; D is unclear. Trimming pared 6 bases from V and 3 bases from J, leaving 12 bases between. The CDR3 consists of 12 residues. Per the germline V gene, CDR1 is DFQATT and CDR2 is SNEGSKA (reference sequence). CDR3 sequence reads: CSALEAVYEQYF. For the CDR3, the DNA is TGCAGTGCCCTAGAGGCAGTCTACGAGCAGTACTTC.

This clonotype turned up a few times. The chain combines TRBV20-1 with TRBJ2-3; D possibly corresponds to TRBD2 (5 bases). CDR1 is DFQATT, CDR2 SNEGSKA, per germline (reference sequence). The CDR3 runs 15 residues. V shed 6 bases and J shed 1 base, with 17 bases lying between them. The CDR3 here is CSADLREWGTDTQYF. The DNA for the CDR3 is TGCAGTGCGGACCTTAGGGAGTGGGGCACAGATACGCAGTATTTT.

As for this clonotype: One base away lies a much larger clone, so this may be a sequencing read error. The V gene is TRBV12-3 or TRBV12-4, the J gene TRBJ2-6; D not certain. Trimming stripped 8 bases from V and 2 bases from J, with 10 bases between. This CDR3 has 14 amino acids. The CDR3 loop reads CASGIFPGANVLTF. The CDR3 region has the DNA TGTGCCAGCGGGATTTTCCCTGGGGCCAACGTCCTGACTTTC.